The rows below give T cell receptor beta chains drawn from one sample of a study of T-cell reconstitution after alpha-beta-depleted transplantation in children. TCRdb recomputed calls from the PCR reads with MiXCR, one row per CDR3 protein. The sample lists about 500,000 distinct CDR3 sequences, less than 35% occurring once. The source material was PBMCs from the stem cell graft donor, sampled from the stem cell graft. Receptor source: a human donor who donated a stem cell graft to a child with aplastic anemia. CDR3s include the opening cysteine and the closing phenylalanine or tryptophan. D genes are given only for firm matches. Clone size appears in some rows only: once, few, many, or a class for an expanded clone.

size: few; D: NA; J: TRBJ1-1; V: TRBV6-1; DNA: TGTGCCAGCATCGGATACAGGGTTGGCACTGAAGCTTTCTTT; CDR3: CASIGYRVGTEAFF
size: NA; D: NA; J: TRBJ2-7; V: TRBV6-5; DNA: TGTGCCAGCAGCTATCTGTCCCGGGCTACCTACGAGCAGTACTTC; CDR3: CASSYLSRATYEQYF
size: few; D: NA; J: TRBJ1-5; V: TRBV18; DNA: TGTGCCAGCTCAACAGGAAACGCAAGGGCCAATCAGCCCCAGCATTTT; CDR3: CASSTGNARANQPQHF
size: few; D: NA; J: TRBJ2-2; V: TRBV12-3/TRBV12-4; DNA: TGTGCCAGCCTTAGCCCCCCCGGGGAGCTGTTTTTT; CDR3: CASLSPPGELFF
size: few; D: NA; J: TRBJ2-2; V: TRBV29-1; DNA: TGCAGCGTTGGGGGAGAGACAGCTAACACCGGGGAGCTGTTTTTT; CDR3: CSVGGETANTGELFF
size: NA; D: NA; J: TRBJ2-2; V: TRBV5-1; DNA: TGCGCCAGCAGCTCAGGATTATCCGGGGAGCTGTTTTTT; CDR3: CASSSGLSGELFF
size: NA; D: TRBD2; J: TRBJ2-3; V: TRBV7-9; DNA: TGTGCCAGCAGCTTAGCGACTAGCACGCAGTATTTT; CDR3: CASSLATSTQYF
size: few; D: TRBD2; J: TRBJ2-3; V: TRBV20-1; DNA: TGCTGTGCTAGAGGACTAGCGGGAGGATCATTTGGTTATACGCAGTATTTT; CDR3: CCARGLAGGSFGYTQYF
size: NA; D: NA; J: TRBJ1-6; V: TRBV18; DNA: TGTGCCAGCTCACGCGAGGGAGGGGCGAATTCACCCCTCCACTTT; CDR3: CASSREGGANSPLHF
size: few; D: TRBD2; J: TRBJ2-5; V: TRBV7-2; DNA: TGTGCCAGCAGCTTAACCACGGGGGGAGAGACCCAGTACTTC; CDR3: CASSLTTGGETQYF
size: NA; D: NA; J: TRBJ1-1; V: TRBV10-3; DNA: TGTGCCATCACCCCCCAGGTCGGGAACACTGAAGCTTTCTTT; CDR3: CAITPQVGNTEAFF
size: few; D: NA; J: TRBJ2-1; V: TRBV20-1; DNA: TGCAGTGCTAGAGATGTGGCTGTAACGCAGTTCTTC; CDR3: CSARDVAVTQFF
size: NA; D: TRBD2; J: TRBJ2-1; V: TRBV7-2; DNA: TGTGCCAGCAGCTTTCGGACTAGCGGTAACAATGAGCAGTTCTTC; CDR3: CASSFRTSGNNEQFF
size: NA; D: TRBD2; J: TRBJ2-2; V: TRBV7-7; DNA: TGTGCCAGCAGCATGACTAGCGTAGCCGGGGAGCTGTTTTTT; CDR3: CASSMTSVAGELFF
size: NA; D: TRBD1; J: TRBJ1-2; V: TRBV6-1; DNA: TGTGCCAGCAGTGATCCATGGACAGGGGCTTACTATGGCTACACCTTC; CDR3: CASSDPWTGAYYGYTF
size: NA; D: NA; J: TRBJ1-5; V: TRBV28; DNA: TGTGCCCTAGGGGATAGCAATCAGCCCCAGCATTTT; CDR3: CALGDSNQPQHF
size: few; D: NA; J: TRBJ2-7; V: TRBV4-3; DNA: TGCGCCAGCAGCCAAGGTAACAGTCAGGGATACGAGCAGTACTTC; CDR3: CASSQGNSQGYEQYF
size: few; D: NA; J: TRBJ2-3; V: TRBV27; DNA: TGTGCCAGCAGACCTGATAGCACAGATACGCAGTATTTT; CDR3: CASRPDSTDTQYF
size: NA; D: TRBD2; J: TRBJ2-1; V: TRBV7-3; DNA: TGTGCCAGCAGCCCCCAGACTAGCGGGAGGAATGAGCAGTTCTTC; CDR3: CASSPQTSGRNEQFF
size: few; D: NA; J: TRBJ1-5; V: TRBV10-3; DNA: TGTGCCATCAGTGATGGGCTCGGGCAGCCCCAGCATTTT; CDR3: CAISDGLGQPQHF
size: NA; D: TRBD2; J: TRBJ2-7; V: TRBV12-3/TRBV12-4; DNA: TGTGCCAGCAGTGCCCGGGACAGGGGACTAGCGGGCGTCTTCTCCTACGAGCAGTACTTC; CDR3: CASSARDRGLAGVFSYEQYF
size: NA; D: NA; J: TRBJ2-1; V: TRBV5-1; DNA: TGCGCCAGCAGCTTGGAGGGTTCATGGGGCGATGAGCAGTTCTTC; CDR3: CASSLEGSWGDEQFF
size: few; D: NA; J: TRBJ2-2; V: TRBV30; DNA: TGTGCCTGGAGTGCAGGGTTGGGTACCGGGGAGCTGTTTTTT; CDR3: CAWSAGLGTGELFF
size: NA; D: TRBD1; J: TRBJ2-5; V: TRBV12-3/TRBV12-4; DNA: TGTGCCAGCAGCCAGGACAGGAGGGAGACCCAGTACTTC; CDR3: CASSQDRRETQYF
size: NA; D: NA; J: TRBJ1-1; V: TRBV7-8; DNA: TGTGCCAGTCAACAAGGGCAGGGAAGCACTGAAGCTTTCTTT; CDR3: CASQQGQGSTEAFF
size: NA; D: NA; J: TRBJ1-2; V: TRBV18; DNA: TGTGCCAGCTCACCAGGCCCCGAAATCGGGAGGGGTCGGGGCTATGGCTACACCTTC; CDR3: CASSPGPEIGRGRGYGYTF
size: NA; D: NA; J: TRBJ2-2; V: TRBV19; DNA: TGTGCCGAAACGCCCCCGGGTCCGAACACCGGGGAGCTGTTTTTT; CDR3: CAETPPGPNTGELFF
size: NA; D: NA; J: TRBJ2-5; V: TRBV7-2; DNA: TGTGCCAGCAGCAACCCCTACCAAGAGACCCAGTACTTC; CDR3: CASSNPYQETQYF
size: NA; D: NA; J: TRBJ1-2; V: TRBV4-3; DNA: TGCGCCAGCAGCCAAGATCGGGGGGGACTAGCTAACTATGGCTACACCTTC; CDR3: CASSQDRGGLANYGYTF
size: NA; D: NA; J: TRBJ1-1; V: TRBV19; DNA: TGTGCCAGTAGTATTATTCCAGACAGTTTATCGGAAGCTTTCTTT; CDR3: CASSIIPDSLSEAFF
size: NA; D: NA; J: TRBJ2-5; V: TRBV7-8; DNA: TGTGCCAGCAGCTATTGGGAGGAGGCGACCCAGTACTTC; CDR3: CASSYWEEATQYF
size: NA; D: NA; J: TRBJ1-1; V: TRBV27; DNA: TGTGCCAGCAGTTTATCAGGGCCCTTCTTTGAAGCTTTCTTT; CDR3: CASSLSGPFFEAFF
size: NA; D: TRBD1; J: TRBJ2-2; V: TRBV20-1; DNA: TGCAGTGCTAGAGCCCTTATCACAGGGGGCAACACCGGGGAGCTGTTTTTT; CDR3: CSARALITGGNTGELFF
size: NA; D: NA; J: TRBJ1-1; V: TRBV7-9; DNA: TGTGCCAGCAGCCGAAATCCCAGGTTCACTGAAGCTTTCTTT; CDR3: CASSRNPRFTEAFF
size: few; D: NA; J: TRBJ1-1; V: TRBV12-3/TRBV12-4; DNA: TGTGCCAGCAGTACGGGACGGAGAAACACTGAAGCTTTCTTT; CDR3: CASSTGRRNTEAFF
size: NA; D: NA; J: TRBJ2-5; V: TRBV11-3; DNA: TGTGCCAGCAGCGTCGGGGCTTATCAAGAGACCCAGTACTTC; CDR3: CASSVGAYQETQYF
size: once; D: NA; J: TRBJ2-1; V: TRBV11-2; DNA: TGTGCCAGCAGCTTAGATCTGCAGGCCCAGCTCCACTTCGCCTCCTACAATGAGCAGTTCTTC; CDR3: CASSLDLQAQLHFASYNEQFF
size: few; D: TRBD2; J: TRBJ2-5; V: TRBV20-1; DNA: TGCAGTGCTAGAGATTTTAGCGGGAGGGCCGGGACCCAGTACTTC; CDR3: CSARDFSGRAGTQYF
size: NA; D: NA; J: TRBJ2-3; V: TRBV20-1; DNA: TGCAGTGCTAGGAGGGAGCCGGAGGATACGCAGTATTTT; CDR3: CSARREPEDTQYF
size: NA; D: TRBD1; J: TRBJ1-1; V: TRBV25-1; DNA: TGTGCCAGCACATCCGGGACAGGTTCGAACACTGAAGCTTTCTTT; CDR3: CASTSGTGSNTEAFF
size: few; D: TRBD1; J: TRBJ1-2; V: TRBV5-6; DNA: TGTGCCAGCAGCTTGGCCGCAGGGGGCGCCCGTTATGGCTACACCTTC; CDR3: CASSLAAGGARYGYTF
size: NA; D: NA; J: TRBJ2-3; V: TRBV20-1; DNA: TGCAGTGGGGTCGGTGTGGCGGGACGCGTCACAGATACGCAGTATTTT; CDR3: CSGVGVAGRVTDTQYF
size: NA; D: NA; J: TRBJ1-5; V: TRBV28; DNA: TGTGCCAGCAGAAGCCCCGCGGGGCGCAATCAGCCCCAGCATTTT; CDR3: CASRSPAGRNQPQHF
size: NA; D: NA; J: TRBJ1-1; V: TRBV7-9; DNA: TGTGCCAGCAGCGGCCACGGACAACACCCCCGGAACACTGAAGCTTTCTTT; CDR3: CASSGHGQHPRNTEAFF
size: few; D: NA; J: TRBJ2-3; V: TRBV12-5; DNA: TGTGCTAGTGGTTTGTCGCACGGAGATACGCAGTATTTT; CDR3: CASGLSHGDTQYF
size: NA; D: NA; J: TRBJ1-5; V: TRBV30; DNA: TGTGCCTGGAGTGTGGACAGCCAAAATCAGCCCCAGCATTTT; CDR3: CAWSVDSQNQPQHF
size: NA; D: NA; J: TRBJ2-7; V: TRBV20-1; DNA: TGCAGTGCTAGAGACCGGGCCGAATTGTCGTACGAGCAGTACTTC; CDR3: CSARDRAELSYEQYF
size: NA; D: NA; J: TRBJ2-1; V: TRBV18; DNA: TGTGCCAGCTCACCACGGCGTGTGGTCTACACCTACAATGAGCAGTTCTTC; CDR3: CASSPRRVVYTYNEQFF
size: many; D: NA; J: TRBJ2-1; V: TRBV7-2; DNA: TGTGCCAGCAGCTTAGTTTACAATGAGCAGTTCTTC; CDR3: CASSLVYNEQFF
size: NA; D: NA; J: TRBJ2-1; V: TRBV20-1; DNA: TGCAGTGCTAGAGACTCCGCCCTGAGACGGGGCAATGAGCAGTTCTTC; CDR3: CSARDSALRRGNEQFF
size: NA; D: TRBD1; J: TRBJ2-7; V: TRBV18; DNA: TGTGCCAGCTCACCACCTGGACGGGGACAGTCCCCCCTTGTGCAGTACTTC; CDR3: CASSPPGRGQSPLVQYF
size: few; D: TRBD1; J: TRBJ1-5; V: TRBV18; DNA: TGTGCCAGCTCATCGACAGGGGGCAGCGGTCAGCCCCAGCATTTT; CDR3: CASSSTGGSGQPQHF
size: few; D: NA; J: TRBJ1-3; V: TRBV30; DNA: TGTGCCCGGACCTCTGGAAACACCATATATTTT; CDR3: CARTSGNTIYF
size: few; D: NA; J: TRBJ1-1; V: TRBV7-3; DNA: TGTGCCACGTCCGCGGGCCCGAACACTGAAGCTTTCTTT; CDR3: CATSAGPNTEAFF
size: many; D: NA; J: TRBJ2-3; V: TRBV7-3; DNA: TGTGCCAGCAGCCCCGGACGCACAGATACGCAGTATTTT; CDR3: CASSPGRTDTQYF
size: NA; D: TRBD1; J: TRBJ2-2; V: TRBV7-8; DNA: TGTGCCAGCAGCCTCAACAGGGGTCCAACCGGGGAGCTGTTTTTT; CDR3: CASSLNRGPTGELFF
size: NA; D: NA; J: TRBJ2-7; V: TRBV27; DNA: TGTGCCAGCTCCCGACAGGCCCTCTCCTACGAGCAGTACTTC; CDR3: CASSRQALSYEQYF